The 2 T cell receptor beta chains presented below share a single source sample, sequenced in a study of cytomegalovirus exposure and HLA in healthy donors. Here immunoSEQ multiplex PCR was the method, and the copy in TCRdb shows in-frame clones only, minus some. The sample has more than 120,000 clones; around 87% are singletons. Specimen: PBMCs. The receptors originated from a man aged 18-30 years in good health and CMV-seropositive.

The chain joins TRBV19 to TRBJ2-2; D unresolved. Trimming pared 7 bases from V and 0 bases from J, leaving 9 bases between. Germline CDR1 LNHDA, CDR2 SQIVND (reference sequence). The CDR3 runs 14 residues. The CDR3 nucleotides read TGTGCCAGTACCATCGGGTCGAACACCGGGGAGCTGTTTTTT. Protein product: CASTIGSNTGELFF. The complete variable domain, with remaining parts taken from reference TRBV19 and TRBJ2-2, reads DGGITQSPKYLFRKEGQNVTLSCEQNLNHDAMYWYRQDPGQGLRLIYYSQIVNDFQKGDIAEGYSVSREKKESFPLTVTSAQKNPTAFYLCASTIGSNTGELFFGEGSRLTVL.

The chain is built from TRBV2 and TRBJ1-2; D is unresolved. Germline V gene data show CDR1 as SNHLY and CDR2 as FYNNEI. The V and J ends lost 1 base and 5 bases respectively, with 8 bases between them. This CDR3 contains 13 residues. CDR3: CASSEGGGYGYTF. CDR3 DNA sequence: TGTGCCAGCAGTGAAGGTGGAGGGTATGGCTACACCTTC.